The clone carrying this T cell receptor (beta chain) was seen more than once but under ten times. The target antigen is unknown. Relative to the germline gene, one junction end is altered; a read error may explain this. Every TCR beta cDNA library bore unique molecular identifiers. Input of about 0.9 to 10 million T cells yielded 500,000 to 650,000 cDNA molecules. TCRdb reprocessed the PCR reads via MiXCR and lists one record per CDR3 protein. The sample has hundreds of thousands of distinct CDR3 sequences, more than 30% seen once; the top ten hold less than 10%. These data originate in a study of post-analysis software for immune sequencing data. General study findings and limits: Under the F measure, samples that were prepared in one batch clustered strongly together. Comparison of patients with controls showed a handful of TRBV segments more frequent in patients, TRBV5-6, TRBV5-1 and TRBV20-1 among them. Multiple sclerosis was associated with a significant reduction in normalized Chao1 diversity relative to controls.

The CDR3 is made up of 14 amino acids. The V gene's germline CDR1 is KGHSH and CDR2 LQKENI. This chain joins TRBV18 and TRBJ2-5, with D perhaps being TRBD1 or TRBD2 (5 bases each). Source material: blood. The clonotype originates from a girl aged 2-10 years with multiple sclerosis. The chain's CDR3 is CASPPGQKKETQYF. The CDR3 coding sequence is TGTGCCAGCCCACCGGGGCAAAAAAAAGAGACCCAGTACTTC.